This T cell receptor (beta chain) came from a study of cytomegalovirus exposure and HLA in healthy donors. The CDR3 loop spans 15 amino acids. V shed 1 base, J shed 2 bases, and the junction held 5 bases outside the gene matches. The germline V gene has CDR1 LGHNA and CDR2 YSLEER. Primers: 60 Vbeta forward and 13 Jbeta reverse. The protocol was immunoSEQ multiplex PCR, while the TCRdb copy is restricted to in-frame clones and leaves out a portion. The sample lists 200,000 to 250,000 clones; approximately 80% were seen once. V and J are TRBV4-3 and TRBJ2-7, with TRBD1 matching over 7 bases. Material: PBMCs. The TCR comes from a woman aged 40-49 years in good health and CMV-seronegative. The CDR3 is CASSQGAGTAYEQYF. The CDR3 DNA follows: TGCGCCAGCAGCCAAGGGGCAGGGACAGCCTACGAGCAGTACTTC.